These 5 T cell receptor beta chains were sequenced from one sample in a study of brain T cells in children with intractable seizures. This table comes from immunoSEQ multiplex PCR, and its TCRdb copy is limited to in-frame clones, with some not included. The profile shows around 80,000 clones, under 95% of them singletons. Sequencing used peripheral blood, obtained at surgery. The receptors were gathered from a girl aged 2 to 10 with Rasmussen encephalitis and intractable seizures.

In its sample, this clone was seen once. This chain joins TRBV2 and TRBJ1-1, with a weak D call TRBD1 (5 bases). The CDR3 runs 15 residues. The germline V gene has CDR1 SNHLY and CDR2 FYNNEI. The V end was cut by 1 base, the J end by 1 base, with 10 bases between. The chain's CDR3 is CASSEGRQTNTEAFF. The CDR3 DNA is TGTGCCAGCAGTGAAGGACGACAGACGAACACTGAAGCTTTCTTT.

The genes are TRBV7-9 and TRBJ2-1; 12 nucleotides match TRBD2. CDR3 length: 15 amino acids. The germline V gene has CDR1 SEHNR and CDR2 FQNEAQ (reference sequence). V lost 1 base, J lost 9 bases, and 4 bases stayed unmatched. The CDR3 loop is CASSLGLAGESEQFF. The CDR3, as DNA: TGTGCCAGCAGCTTAGGACTAGCGGGAGAAAGTGAGCAGTTCTTC.

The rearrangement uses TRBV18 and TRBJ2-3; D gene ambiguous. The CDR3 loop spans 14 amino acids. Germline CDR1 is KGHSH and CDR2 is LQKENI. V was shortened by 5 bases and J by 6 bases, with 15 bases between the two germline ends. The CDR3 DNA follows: TGTGCCAGCTCATTAATGGGTTTTCTCGATACGCAGTATTTT. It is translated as CASSLMGFLDTQYF. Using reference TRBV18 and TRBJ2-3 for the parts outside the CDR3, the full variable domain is NAGVMQNPRHLVRRRGQEARLRCSPMKGHSHVYWYRQLPEEGLKFMVYLQKENIIDESGMPKERFSAEFPKEGPSILRIQQVVRGDSAAYFCASSLMGFLDTQYFGPGTRLTVL.

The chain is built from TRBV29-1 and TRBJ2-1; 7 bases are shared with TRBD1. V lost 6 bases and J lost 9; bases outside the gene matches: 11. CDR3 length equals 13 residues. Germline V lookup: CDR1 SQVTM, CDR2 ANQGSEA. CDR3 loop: CSVLTGRDSEQFF. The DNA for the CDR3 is TGCAGCGTCCTAACGGGCAGGGACAGTGAGCAGTTCTTC.

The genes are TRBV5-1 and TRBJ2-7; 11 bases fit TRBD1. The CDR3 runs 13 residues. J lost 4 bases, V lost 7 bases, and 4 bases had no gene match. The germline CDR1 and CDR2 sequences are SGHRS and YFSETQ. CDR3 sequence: CASGRDRGYEQYF. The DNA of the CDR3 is TGCGCCAGCGGTCGGGACAGGGGGTACGAGCAGTACTTC.